The present entry profiles one T cell receptor (beta chain) with its context. The final CDR3 position lacks the conserved phenylalanine or tryptophan, pointing to a likely read error. The time point: newly diagnosed GD, antithyroid drugs for less than 3 months. PBMCs provided the RNA from which the TCR library was made. The data were obtained in a study of regulatory T cells in long-lasting Graves disease. In building TCR beta libraries, iRepertoire HTBI primers were used together with Arm-PCR of CDR3 regions. TCRdb reprocessed the multiplex PCR reads with MiXCR, giving one entry per CDR3 protein. The sample carries approximately 440,000 distinct CDR3 sequences, 16% recorded once. The same sample was also used in a study of T cells in Graves' hyperthyroidism and ophthalmopathy. This second study notes: Patients aged 18 to 65 with hyperthyroidism were newly diagnosed, with duration under 2 months.

The receptor comes from a man between 40 and 49 years old with Graves disease. Sequenced material: peripheral blood mononuclear cells (PBMCs), taken at new diagnosis, from a patient treated with antithyroid drugs.

CDR3 amino acids: CASSSSRGHVYTQYS. The DNA of the CDR3 is TGTGCCAGCAGCTCCTCCAGGGGGCATGTATATACGCAGTATTCT. This chain connects TRBV7-9 to TRBJ2-3; 8 bases line up with TRBD1. Germline V CDR1 and CDR2: SEHNR, FQNEAQ (reference sequence). The CDR3 is 15 residues long. The ends lost 4 bases at V and 7 bases at J; junction bases unmatched: 10.